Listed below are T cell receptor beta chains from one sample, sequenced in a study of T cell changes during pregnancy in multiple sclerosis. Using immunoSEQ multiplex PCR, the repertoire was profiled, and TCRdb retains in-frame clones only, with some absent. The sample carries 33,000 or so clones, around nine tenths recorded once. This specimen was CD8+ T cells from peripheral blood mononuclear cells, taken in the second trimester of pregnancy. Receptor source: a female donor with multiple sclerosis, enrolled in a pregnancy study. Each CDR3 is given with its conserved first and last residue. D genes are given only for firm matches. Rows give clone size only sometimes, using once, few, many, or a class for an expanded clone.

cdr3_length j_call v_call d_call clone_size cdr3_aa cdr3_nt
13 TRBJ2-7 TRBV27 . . CASSSGRSYEQYF TGTGCCAGCAGTTCCGGGAGAAGTTACGAGCAGTACTTC
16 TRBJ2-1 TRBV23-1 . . CASSPYSGSRGNQQFF TGCGCCAGCAGTCCCTATTCGGGGTCCCGGGGGAATCAGCAGTTCTTC
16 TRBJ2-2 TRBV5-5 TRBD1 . CASYPGQGPNTGELFF TGTGCCAGCTATCCGGGACAGGGTCCTAACACCGGGGAGCTGTTTTTT
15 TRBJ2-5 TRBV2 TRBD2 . CASKGIAGVQETQYF TGTGCCAGCAAGGGGATAGCGGGAGTGCAAGAGACCCAGTACTTC
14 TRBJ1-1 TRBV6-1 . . CASSEGTEVTEAFF TGTGCCAGCAGTGAAGGGACAGAGGTGACTGAAGCTTTCTTT
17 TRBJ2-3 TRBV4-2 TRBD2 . CASSQIRAGGPTDTQYF TGTGCCAGCAGCCAAATCCGAGCGGGAGGGCCCACAGATACGCAGTATTTT
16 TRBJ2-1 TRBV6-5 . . CASSYFRAGANNEQFF TGTGCCAGCAGTTACTTTCGGGCGGGGGCGAATAATGAGCAGTTCTTC
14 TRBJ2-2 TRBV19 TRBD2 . CASSPGLFTGELFF TGTGCCAGTAGCCCGGGACTATTCACCGGGGAGCTGTTTTTT
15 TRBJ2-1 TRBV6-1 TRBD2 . CASSDTAGGANEQFF TGTGCCAGCAGTGATACGGCGGGAGGGGCCAATGAGCAGTTCTTC
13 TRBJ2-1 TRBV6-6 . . CASTHTRANEQFF TGTGCCAGCACCCATACCAGGGCCAATGAGCAGTTCTTC
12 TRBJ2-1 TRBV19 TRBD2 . CASSRLASEQFF TGTGCCAGTAGTAGACTAGCGAGTGAGCAGTTCTTC
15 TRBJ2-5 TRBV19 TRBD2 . CASSIGGGGQETQYF TGTGCCAGTAGTATAGGGGGGGGAGGCCAAGAGACCCAGTACTTC
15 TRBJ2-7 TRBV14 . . CASSQTRGAIYEQYF TGTGCCAGCAGCCAGACCCGGGGAGCAATCTACGAGCAGTACTTC
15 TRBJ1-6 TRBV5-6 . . CASSLTRDINSPLHF TGTGCCAGCAGCTTGACTCGTGACATTAATTCACCCCTCCACTTT
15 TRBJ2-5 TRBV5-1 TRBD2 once CASSLGTSGAETQYF TGCGCCAGCAGCTTGGGGACTAGCGGGGCGGAGACCCAGTACTTC
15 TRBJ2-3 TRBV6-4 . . CASSDGRGPTDTQYF TGTGCCAGCAGTGACGGGCGGGGCCCCACAGATACGCAGTATTTT
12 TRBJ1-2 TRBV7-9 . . CASSDGGYGYTF TGTGCCAGCAGCGACGGGGGTTATGGCTACACCTTC
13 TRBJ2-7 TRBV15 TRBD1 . CATSSGQVTEQYF TGTGCCACCAGCAGTGGACAGGTGACCGAGCAGTACTTC
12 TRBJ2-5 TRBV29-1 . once CSVPTGSETQYF TGCAGCGTCCCTACAGGGTCGGAGACCCAGTACTTC
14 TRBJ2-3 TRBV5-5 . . CASSLVVSTDTQYF TGTGCCAGCAGCTTGGTAGTTAGCACAGATACGCAGTATTTT
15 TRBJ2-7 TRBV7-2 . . CASSWGTPSSYEQYF TGTGCCAGCAGCTGGGGGACACCGAGCTCCTACGAGCAGTACTTC
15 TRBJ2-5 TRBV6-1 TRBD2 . CASTHLTSGGETQYF TGTGCCAGCACCCACCTGACTAGCGGGGGAGAGACCCAGTACTTC
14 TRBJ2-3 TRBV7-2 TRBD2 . CASSLGLGTDTQYF TGTGCCAGCAGCTTGGGACTAGGGACAGATACGCAGTATTTT
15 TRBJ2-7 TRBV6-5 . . CASSSPRDTNYEQYF TGTGCCAGCAGCAGTCCCCGGGACACCAACTACGAGCAGTACTTC
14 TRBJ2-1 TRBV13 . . CASSHHQGRREQFF TGTGCCAGCAGCCATCATCAGGGGCGGCGTGAGCAGTTCTTC
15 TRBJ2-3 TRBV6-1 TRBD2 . CASSELAGGADTQYF TGTGCCAGCAGTGAACTAGCGGGAGGTGCAGATACGCAGTATTTT
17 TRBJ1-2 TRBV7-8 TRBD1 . CASSSPQDRGRVYGYTF TGTGCCAGCAGCTCCCCCCAGGACAGGGGGCGAGTCTATGGCTACACCTTC
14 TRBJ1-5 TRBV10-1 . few CASSEGGEGKPQHF TGCGCCAGCAGTGAGGGAGGGGAAGGGAAGCCCCAGCATTTT
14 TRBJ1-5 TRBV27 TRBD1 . CASGQGYSNQPQHF TGTGCCAGCGGACAGGGTTATAGCAATCAGCCCCAGCATTTT
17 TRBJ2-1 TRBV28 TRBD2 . CASSFPMAGGSYNEQFF TGTGCCAGCAGTTTTCCGATGGCGGGGGGGTCCTACAATGAGCAGTTCTTC
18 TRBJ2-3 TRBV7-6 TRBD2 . CASSLSLAGGTPTDTQYF TGTGCCAGCAGCTTATCACTAGCGGGAGGTACTCCCACAGATACGCAGTATTTT
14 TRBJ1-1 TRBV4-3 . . CASSQERERTEAFF TGCGCCAGCAGCCAAGAAAGGGAGCGTACTGAAGCTTTCTTT
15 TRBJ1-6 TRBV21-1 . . CAGPPGEDKNSPLHF TGTGCCGGCCCCCCGGGGGAGGATAAGAATTCACCCCTCCACTTT
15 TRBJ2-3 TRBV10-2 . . CASPPGDKSTDTQYF TGCGCCAGTCCTCCTGGGGACAAGAGCACAGATACGCAGTATTTT
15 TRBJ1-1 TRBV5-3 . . CASSLGAREYTEAFF TGTGCCAGCAGCTTGGGGGCCAGGGAATACACTGAAGCTTTCTTT
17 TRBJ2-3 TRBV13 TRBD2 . CASSLLTSGPMEDTQYF TGTGCCAGCAGCTTATTGACTAGCGGCCCTATGGAAGATACGCAGTATTTT
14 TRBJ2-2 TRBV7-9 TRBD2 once CASSPGLASGELFF TGTGCCAGCAGCCCCGGACTAGCTTCTGGGGAGCTGTTTTTT
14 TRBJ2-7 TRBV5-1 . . CASSLAQSSYEQYF TGCGCCAGCAGCTTGGCACAGAGCTCCTACGAGCAGTACTTC
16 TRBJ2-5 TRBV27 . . CASSPRPGVGEETQYF TGTGCCAGCAGTCCGCGGCCTGGGGTGGGAGAAGAGACCCAGTACTTC
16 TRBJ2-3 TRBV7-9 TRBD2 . CASSLLAGEGTDTQYF TGTGCCAGCAGCTTATTAGCGGGAGAAGGGACAGATACGCAGTATTTT
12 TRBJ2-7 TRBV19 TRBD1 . CASGTGGREQYF TGTGCCAGCGGGACAGGGGGACGCGAGCAGTACTTC
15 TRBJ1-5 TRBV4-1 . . CASSQDLTDSQPQHF TGCGCCAGCAGCCAAGATCTGACAGACAGCCAGCCCCAGCATTTT
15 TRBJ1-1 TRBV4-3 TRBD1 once CASSQRGTGHTEAFF TGCGCCAGCAGCCAAAGGGGGACAGGGCACACTGAAGCTTTCTTT
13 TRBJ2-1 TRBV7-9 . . CASSLSGDDEQFF TGTGCCAGCAGCTTATCGGGGGATGATGAGCAGTTCTTC
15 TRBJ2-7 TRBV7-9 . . CASSLGGAPLYEQYF TGTGCCAGCAGCTTAGGTGGGGCCCCACTTTACGAGCAGTACTTC
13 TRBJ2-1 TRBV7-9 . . CASSLVRDNEQFF TGTGCCAGCAGCTTGGTACGGGACAATGAGCAGTTCTTC
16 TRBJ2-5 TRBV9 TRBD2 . CASSVEGGRAGETQYF TGTGCCAGCAGCGTAGAGGGCGGGAGGGCCGGGGAGACCCAGTACTTC
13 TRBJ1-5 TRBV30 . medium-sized CAWNGVGNQPQHF TGTGCCTGGAATGGAGTGGGCAATCAGCCCCAGCATTTT
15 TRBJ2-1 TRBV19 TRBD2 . CASSMALAGVNEQFF TGTGCCAGTAGTATGGCACTAGCGGGAGTGAATGAGCAGTTCTTC
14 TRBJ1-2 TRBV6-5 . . CASRPRALIYGYTF TGTGCCAGCAGACCCCGAGCCCTGATCTATGGCTACACCTTC
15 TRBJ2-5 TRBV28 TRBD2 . CASNRGGTLQETQYF TGTGCCAGCAACCGCGGGGGGACTCTCCAAGAGACCCAGTACTTC
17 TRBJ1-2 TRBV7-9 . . CASSLLRRADSNYGYTF TGTGCCAGCAGCTTATTGAGGCGGGCAGATTCTAACTATGGCTACACCTTC
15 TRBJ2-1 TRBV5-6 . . CASSLRLAIYNEQFF TGTGCCAGCAGCTTGCGTCTAGCTATCTACAATGAGCAGTTCTTC
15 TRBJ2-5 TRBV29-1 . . CSVVILVVLEVTQYF TGCAGCGTAGTTATCTTAGTCGTCTTGGAGGTGACCCAGTACTTC
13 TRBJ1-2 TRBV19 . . CASSPGTNYGYTF TGTGCCAGTAGCCCCGGTACTAACTATGGCTACACCTTC
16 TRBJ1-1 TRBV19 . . CASSIDVGRMNTEAFF TGTGCCAGTAGTATAGATGTTGGCAGAATGAACACTGAAGCTTTCTTT
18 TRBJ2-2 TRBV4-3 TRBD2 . CASSQDPTSGRAAGELFF TGCGCCAGCAGCCAAGATCCAACTAGCGGGAGGGCGGCCGGGGAGCTGTTTTTT